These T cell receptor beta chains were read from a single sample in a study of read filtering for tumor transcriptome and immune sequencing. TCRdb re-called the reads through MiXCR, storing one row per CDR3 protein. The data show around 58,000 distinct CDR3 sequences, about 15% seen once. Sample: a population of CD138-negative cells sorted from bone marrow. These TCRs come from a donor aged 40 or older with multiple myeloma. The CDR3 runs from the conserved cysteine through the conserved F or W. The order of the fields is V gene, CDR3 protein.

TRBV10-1 CASSYLRDRGYNEQFF
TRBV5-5 CASSTDGPTDTQYF
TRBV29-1 CSVPLGPVYGYTF
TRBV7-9 CASSLGREPFF
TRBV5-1 CASSLTRYNEQFF
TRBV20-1 CSARDSSGSGVYNEQFF
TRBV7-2 CASSLQGNSNQPQHF
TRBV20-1 CSASGTSGTSTDTQYF
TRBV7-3 CASSFTGGLGDTQYF
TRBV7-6 CASSLEVLGTSHEQFF
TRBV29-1 CSVARGTGELFF
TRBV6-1 CASSGTVETGELFF
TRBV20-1 CSPRAGGAQAQPQHF
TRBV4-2 CASSQLIGTSGVYEQYF
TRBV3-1 CASSQVGETQYF
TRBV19 CASSITGQQRNYGYTF
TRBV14 CASSLFGGTRNSDEQFF
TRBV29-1 CSVTGVGNQPQHF